This T cell receptor beta chain derives from a study of shared clonotypes between healthy human individuals (dated by TCRdb to 2020 to 2021). Broadly, across the study: The cohort comprised two women and a few men aged 18 to 49 years. Blood TCR repertoires of roughly 5 healthy adults were deeply sequenced to estimate repertoire size and the extent of clonotype sharing between individuals. To increase sequencing depth and limit assay-specific biases, different laboratories used diverse techniques to prepare libraries and sequence TCR repertoires. Per donor, three plates each were used for CD4 naive and CD4 memory, two for CD8 naive, and one for CD8 memory. Leukapheresis yielded between about 0.8 and 9.5 billion PBMCs per donor. Overall study outcomes, separate from this receptor: Estimated clonotype richness was generally larger for naive than for memory subsets. Higher generation probabilities were observed for clonotypes shared by all four sorted-subset donors than for non-shared clonotypes. Only blood was sampled, and tissue TCR repertoires likely differ from those in blood. Even with the large sequencing depth, rarefaction of the sorted-subset datasets indicated that sequencing was incomplete. Sharing across a few donors was observed for about 4.8% of naive CD4, 3% to 4% of naive CD8, roughly 2.4% of memory CD4, and approximately 0.41% of memory CD8 clonotypes. Because the study included only a small number of donors, the genetic and exposure-history diversity represented was limited. Pairwise subsampling indicated that sequencing depth was expected to affect the degree of clonotype sharing among donors.

Donors were healthy HIV-negative adults with no recently reported acute infections or vaccinations. Every donor was a Caucasian adult residing in Nashville, Tennessee, USA. CD4+ T cells were enriched by magnetic negative selection, after which naive cells were positively selected on CD45RA and the negative fraction was taken as the memory subset. Blood was collected by leukapheresis, and PBMCs were isolated by Ficoll-Histopaque density gradient centrifugation and then cryopreserved in liquid nitrogen vapor phase. Purity and quantity of every magnetically sorted T cell population were checked by analytical flow cytometry. From each sorted fraction, genomic DNA was isolated and quantified by UV absorbance on a Nanodrop 2000c. Comments on this clone: What antigen it recognizes has not been identified. Per-base quality was not reported, and no clone a single base away is much larger than it.

Using the deep immunoSEQ assay, TCR CDR3 regions were amplified from genomic DNA by multiplex PCR. Genomic DNA extracted from each cell subset was distributed evenly over all wells of several immunoSEQ 96-well plates, and each plate served as one replicate. For sorted subsets, about 0.2 ug genomic DNA, equal to 30,000 or so T cell genomes, was loaded into each replicate PCR. Purified libraries were measured with a Qubit 3.0 fluorometer, size-checked on a Bioanalyzer 2100, and measured again with the KAPA Library Quantification kit. Each immunoSEQ 96-well plate was sequenced on its own single-read 150-cycle Illumina NextSeq 550 flow cell. Processing in the source paper ran as follows. Because the immunoSEQ output included only junctional sequences and no quality scores, the filtering could not be the same as the filtering used for full-length reads. To assign V/J genes and CDR3, sequences were annotated against IMGT germline references using PyIR, a Python wrapper for IgBLAST v1.9. Reads were filtered out if the reads had weak V/J assignments (E-value above 1e-6), no CDR3, stop codons, out-of-frame junctions, or ambiguous translated residues. V3J clonotypes were defined as sequences sharing an identical inferred V gene, J gene, and CDR3 amino acid sequence. To compute the percentage overlap between repertoires, the number of shared unique clonotypes was divided by the size of the smaller repertoire. Three approaches were used to assess repertoire richness: RTK rarefaction, the Chao1 estimator, and Recon v2.1 estimates of unobserved clonotypes. OLGA was used to compute generation probabilities for all TCRbeta clonotypes that the gDNA method yielded from several donors. TCRdb stores this immuneACCESS table with in-frame sequences only. Part of the clones is absent; in the studies checked, under half of the shortfall reflects unresolved V genes, and no reason is known for the rest. Clone size and the V and J calls come from that table; the DNA yielded D and trimming. Across this sample there are some 2,400,000 clones, with approximately 94% seen only once. The top ten constitute roughly 0.13% of the sample.

According to the germline V gene, CDR1 reads MDHEN and CDR2 reads SYDVKM. A distance of 11 bases separates the germline ends of V and J, which lose 3 bases and 2 bases respectively. The CDR3 spans 16 residues, from the cysteine through the phenylalanine. Left in the record is the CDR3 DNA by itself, 48 bases read in frame from the first base. The source is a man younger than 35 in good health. The V and J genes are TRBV28 and TRBJ2-6, and the D gene may be TRBD1, 5 bases matching. Sample: naive CD4+ T cells sorted from blood. The cell subset or site label of this sample denotes: CD45RA+ positively selected. The CDR3 sequence is CASSLPQGAGANVLTF. The DNA reads as follows: TGTGCCAGCAGTTTGCCTCAGGGTGCTGGGGCCAACGTCCTGACTTTC. The full variable domain, with segments outside the CDR3 supplied by the reference TRBV28 and TRBJ2-6 proteins, appears as DVKVTQSSRYLVKRTGEKVFLECVQDMDHENMFWYRQDPGLGLRLIYFSYDVKMKEKGDIPEGYSVSREKKERFSLILESASTNQTSMYLCASSLPQGAGANVLTFGAGSRLTVL.